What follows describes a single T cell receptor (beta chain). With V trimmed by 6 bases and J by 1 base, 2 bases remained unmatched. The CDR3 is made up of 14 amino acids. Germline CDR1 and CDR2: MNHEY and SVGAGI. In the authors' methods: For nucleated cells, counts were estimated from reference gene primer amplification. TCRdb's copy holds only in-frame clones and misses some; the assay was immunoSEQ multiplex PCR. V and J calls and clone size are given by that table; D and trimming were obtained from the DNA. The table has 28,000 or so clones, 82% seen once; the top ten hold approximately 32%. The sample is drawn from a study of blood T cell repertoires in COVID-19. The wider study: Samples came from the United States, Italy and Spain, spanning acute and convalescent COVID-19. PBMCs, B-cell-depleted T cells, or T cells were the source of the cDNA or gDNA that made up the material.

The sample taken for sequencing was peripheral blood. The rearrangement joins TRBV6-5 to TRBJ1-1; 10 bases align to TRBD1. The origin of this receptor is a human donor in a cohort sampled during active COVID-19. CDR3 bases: TGTGCCAGCAGGGACAGGGGGGGGAACACTGAAGCTTTCTTT. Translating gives CASRDRGGNTEAFF.